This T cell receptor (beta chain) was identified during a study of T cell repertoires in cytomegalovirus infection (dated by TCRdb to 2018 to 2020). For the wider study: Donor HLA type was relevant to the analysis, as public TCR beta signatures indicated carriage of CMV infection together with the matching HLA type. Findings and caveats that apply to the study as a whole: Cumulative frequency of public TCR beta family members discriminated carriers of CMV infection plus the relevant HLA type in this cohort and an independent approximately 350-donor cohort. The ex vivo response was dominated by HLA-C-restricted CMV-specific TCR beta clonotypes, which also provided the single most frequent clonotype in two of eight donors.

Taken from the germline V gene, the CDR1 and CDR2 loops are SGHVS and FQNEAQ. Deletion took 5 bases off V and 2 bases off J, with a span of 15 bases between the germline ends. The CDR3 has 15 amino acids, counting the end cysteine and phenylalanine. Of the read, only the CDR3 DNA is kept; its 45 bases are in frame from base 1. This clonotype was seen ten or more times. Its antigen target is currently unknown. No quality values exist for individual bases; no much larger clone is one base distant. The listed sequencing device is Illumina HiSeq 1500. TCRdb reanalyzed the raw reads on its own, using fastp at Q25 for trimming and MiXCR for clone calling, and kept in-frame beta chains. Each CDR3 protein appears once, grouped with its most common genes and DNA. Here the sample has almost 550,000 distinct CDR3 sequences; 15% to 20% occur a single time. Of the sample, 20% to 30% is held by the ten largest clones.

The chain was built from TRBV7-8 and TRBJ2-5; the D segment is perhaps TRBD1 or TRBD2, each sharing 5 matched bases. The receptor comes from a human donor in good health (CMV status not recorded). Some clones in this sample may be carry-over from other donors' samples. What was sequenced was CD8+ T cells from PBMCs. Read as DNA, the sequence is TGTGCCAGCAGCCCCGAGAGGGGATCTCAAGAGACCCAGTACTTC. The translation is CASSPERGSQETQYF.